Described below is a single T cell receptor (beta chain) sequence and its context. Compared with germline, one end of the junction differs, possibly owing to a read error. This PCR relied on a set of 60 Vbeta primers and 13 Jbeta primers. Assay used: immunoSEQ multiplex PCR; TCRdb lists only in-frame clones, some missing. The sample has some 130,000 clones, 75% to 85% seen once. This record comes from a study of cytomegalovirus exposure and HLA in healthy donors. The sequenced sample was PBMCs. The sequence was collected from a female donor in good health and CMV-seropositive.

The CDR3 DNA reads as TGTGCCAGTAGCATAGCGGGAGGGCCCCAGGGGTACGAGCAGTACTTC. It is translated as CASSIAGGPQGYEQYF. The chain combines TRBV19 with TRBJ2-7, with 11 bases matching TRBD2. Germline loops: CDR1 LNHDA, CDR2 SQIVND (reference sequence). CDR3 length: 16 amino acids. The full variable domain, in which reference TRBV19 and TRBJ2-7 provide the parts outside the CDR3, is DGGITQSPKYLFRKEGQNVTLSCEQNLNHDAMYWYRQDPGQGLRLIYYSQIVNDFQKGDIAEGYSVSREKKESFPLTVTSAQKNPTAFYLCASSIAGGPQGYEQYFGPGTRLTVT.